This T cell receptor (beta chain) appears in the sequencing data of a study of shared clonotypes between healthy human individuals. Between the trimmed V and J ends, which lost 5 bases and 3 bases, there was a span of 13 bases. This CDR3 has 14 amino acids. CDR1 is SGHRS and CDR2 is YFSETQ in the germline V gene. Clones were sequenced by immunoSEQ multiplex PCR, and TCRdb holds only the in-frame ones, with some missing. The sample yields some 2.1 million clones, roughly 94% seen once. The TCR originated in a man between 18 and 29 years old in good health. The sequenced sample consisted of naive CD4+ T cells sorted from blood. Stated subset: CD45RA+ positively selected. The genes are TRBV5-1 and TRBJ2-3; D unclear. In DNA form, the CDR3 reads TGCGCCAGCAGGTTACTTAGATTTACAGATACGCAGTATTTT. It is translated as CASRLLRFTDTQYF.